This T cell receptor (beta chain) appears in the sequencing data of a study of blood T cell repertoires in COVID-19. Repertoires were generated with immunoSEQ multiplex PCR, while TCRdb's copy carries only in-frame clones and drops some. The sample includes 300,000 to 450,000 clones, around 84% seen only once; the top ten take roughly 3.7%. The CDR3 has 16 residues. Trimming removed 8 bases at V and 1 base at J, with 15 bases between. CDR1 and CDR2 from the germline V gene are MNHEY and SMNVEV (reference sequence). Sequences were obtained from peripheral blood. This chain joins TRBV27 and TRBJ2-6, with D perhaps TRBD2 (6 bases). The receptor was derived from a woman aged 18 to 35 with acute or convalescent COVID-19. DNA for the CDR3: TGTGCCAGCCGAGAGGTGGGAGGTTCTGGGGCCAACGTCCTGACTTTC. As protein: CASREVGGSGANVLTF.